The 23 T cell receptor beta chains below were found in one sample sequenced in a study of cytomegalovirus exposure and HLA in healthy donors. PCR was performed using 60 Vbeta and 13 Jbeta primers. Clones were read by immunoSEQ multiplex PCR, and TCRdb kept only the in-frame ones, dropping some. The sample is made up of tens of thousands of clones, and the top ten hold 0.95% to 1.3% of it. The sequenced material came from PBMCs. The receptor source for this set is a young woman in good health and CMV-seronegative.

The V gene is TRBV29-1, the J gene TRBJ1-1; D may be TRBD1 (6 bases). Trimming left V 4 bases short and J 0 bases short, with 9 bases between. Germline V CDR1 and CDR2: SQVTM, ANQGSEA. There are 13 residues in the CDR3. CDR3 region: CSVATGMNTEAFF. DNA for the CDR3: TGCAGCGTTGCAACAGGGATGAACACTGAAGCTTTCTTT.

J is TRBJ2-1 and V is TRBV6-1, with 11 bases lining up with TRBD2. J lost 7 bases, V lost 1 base, and 6 bases had no gene match. The CDR3 runs 16 residues. Germline CDR1 reads MNHNS; CDR2 reads SASEGT. The CDR3 sequence: CASSEGSGRVRNEQFF. Here the CDR3 DNA reads TGTGCCAGCAGTGAAGGTAGCGGGAGGGTCCGGAATGAGCAGTTCTTC.

The V call is TRBV27, the J call TRBJ2-1; D is undetermined. The V end was cut by 4 bases, the J end by 5 bases, with 9 bases between. From germline, CDR1 is MNHEY and CDR2 SMNVEV (reference sequence). This CDR3 comprises 13 residues. CDR3 sequence (DNA): TGTGCCAGCAGTTCAAGCGCTAACAATGAGCAGTTCTTC. Residues: CASSSSANNEQFF.

The chain links TRBV29-1 to TRBJ1-1; TRBD1 is a possible D gene (5 bases). The germline V and J ends were trimmed by 4 bases and 4 bases, with 7 bases remaining between them. This CDR3 has 11 residues. The V gene's germline CDR1 is SQVTM and CDR2 ANQGSEA. The CDR3 bases are TGCAGCGTTGGCAGGGCCACTGAAGCTTTCTTT. Translation gives CSVGRATEAFF. Looking up the rest from reference TRBV29-1 and TRBJ1-1 gives the full variable domain: SAVISQKPSRDICQRGTSLTIQCQVDSQVTMMFWYRQQPGQSLTLIATANQGSEATYESGFVIDKFPISRPNLTFSTLTVSNMSPEDSSIYLCSVGRATEAFFGQGTRLTVV.

Worth noting for this clone: One end of the junction fails to match germline, which may point to a read error. CDR3 sequence: CAGSASGLVNTEAFF. The CDR3 DNA follows: TGTGCCGGGAGTGCGTCGGGACTCGTAAACACTGAAGCTTTCTTT. The J gene is TRBJ1-1, the V gene TRBV30; TRBD1 is a possible D gene (5 bases). CDR3 size: 15 residues. Germline V gene data show CDR1 as GTSNPN and CDR2 as SVGIG (reference sequence).

V and J are TRBV5-6 and TRBJ2-7; the match to TRBD1 covers 7 bases. Germline CDR1 is SGHDT and CDR2 is YYEEEE. Trimming at V came to 1 base and at J to 3 bases, leaving 4 bases not matched to a gene. The CDR3 consists of 14 residues. For the CDR3, the DNA is TGTGCCAGCAGCTTGACCAGGGGGAACTACGAGCAGTACTTC. Protein sequence: CASSLTRGNYEQYF.

The chain employs TRBV2 and TRBJ2-1; D is ambiguous. CDR1 and CDR2 (germline): SNHLY, FYNNEI. The CDR3 runs 12 residues. Between the trimmed V and J ends, which lost 3 bases and 7 bases, there was a span of 7 bases. CDR3 in amino acids: CASSDSFNEQFF. The CDR3 bases are TGTGCCAGCAGTGACTCGTTTAATGAGCAGTTCTTC.

The chain is built from TRBV6-5 and TRBJ2-2, with D maybe TRBD1 (5 bases). The CDR3 consists of 14 residues. The V end was cut by 6 bases, the J end by 7 bases, with 15 bases between. Germline loops: CDR1 MNHEY, CDR2 SVGAGI. CDR3 DNA sequence: TGTGCCAGCAGCCCACTACAGGATAACGGGGAGCTGTTTTTT. This gives the protein CASSPLQDNGELFF.

The rearrangement joins TRBV29-1 to TRBJ2-7; 10 nucleotides line up with TRBD1. Germline V lookup: CDR1 SQVTM, CDR2 ANQGSEA. V lost 4 bases to trimming and J lost 2 bases; unmatched junction nucleotides: 2. The CDR3 runs to 13 residues. Here the CDR3 DNA reads TGCAGCGTTGGGGGACAGGGGCCCTACGAGCAGTACTTC. Translation: CSVGGQGPYEQYF.

This chain connects TRBV6-1 to TRBJ2-3; 10 nucleotides match TRBD1. CDR1 MNHNS and CDR2 SASEGT come from the germline V gene. The CDR3 is 15 residues long. The V gene end was trimmed by 6 bases and the J gene end by 0 bases; junction bases not matched to a gene: 3. The CDR3 spells CASSGDRGSTDTQYF. The CDR3 coding sequence is TGTGCCAGCAGCGGGGACAGGGGTAGCACAGATACGCAGTATTTT.

V gene TRBV29-1 combines with J gene TRBJ1-1; 7 nucleotides align to TRBD1. From germline, CDR1 is SQVTM and CDR2 ANQGSEA. V was clipped by 7 bases and J by 1 base; unmatched bases: 9. This CDR3 region has 14 residues. The chain's CDR3 is CSERAGTENTEAFF. CDR3 nucleotides: TGCAGCGAGCGCGCCGGGACAGAGAACACTGAAGCTTTCTTT.

The chain has TRBV4-1 and TRBJ1-2, with TRBD1 matching 9 bases. The CDR3 extends over 15 amino acids. The ends lost 2 bases at V and 2 bases at J; junction bases unmatched: 3. Germline V CDR1 and CDR2: MGHRA, YSYEKL. DNA of the CDR3: TGCGCCAGCAGCCAACCAGGACAGGGGAACTATGGCTACACCTTC. Amino acids: CASSQPGQGNYGYTF.

The chain is built from TRBV30 and TRBJ1-5; 7 nucleotides align to TRBD1. The CDR3 consists of 13 residues. The ends lost 5 bases at V and 4 bases at J; junction bases unmatched: 5. The germline V gene has CDR1 GTSNPN and CDR2 SVGIG (reference sequence). Here the CDR3 reads CAWGTGANQPQHF. The CDR3 nucleotides read TGTGCCTGGGGTACAGGGGCAAATCAGCCCCAGCATTTT.

The rearrangement links TRBV15 to TRBJ2-5; the D gene is possibly TRBD2 (5 bases). V lost 0 bases to trimming and J lost 3 bases, with 14 bases between them. Germline V gene data show CDR1 as LNHNV and CDR2 as YYDKDF (reference sequence). CDR3 length equals 16 residues. DNA of the CDR3: TGTGCCACCAGCAGAGATTGGACCGGAGGCGAAGAGACCCAGTACTTC. As protein: CATSRDWTGGEETQYF.

The chain joins TRBV5-1 to TRBJ2-7; TRBD2 matches 13 bases. The J segment lost 5 bases and the V segment lost 1 base, leaving 9 bases of the junction unmatched. The CDR3 is 17 residues long. Germline assignment: CDR1 SGHRS and CDR2 YFSETQ. Written as DNA, the CDR3 is TGCGCCAGCAGCTTGAAGGGACTAGCGGGACCCCAAAACGAGCAGTACTTC. As protein: CASSLKGLAGPQNEQYF.

Here the CDR3 DNA reads TGTGCCAGCAGCTCTGGGACAGGGGGCAATCAGCCCCAGCATTTT. It translates to CASSSGTGGNQPQHF. The chain uses TRBV7-9 and TRBJ1-5; TRBD1 aligns across 10 bases. Trimming at V came to 4 bases and at J to 2 bases, leaving 2 bases not matched to a gene. The CDR3 runs 15 residues. CDR1 and CDR2 from the germline V gene are SEHNR and FQNEAQ (reference sequence).

J is TRBJ2-7 and V is TRBV5-1; no firm D call. Germline V gene lookup returns CDR1 SGHRS and CDR2 YFSETQ. This CDR3 has 14 residues. Deletions cut 4 bases from V and 0 bases from J, with 11 bases between. The CDR3: CASSPGSGSYEQYF. The DNA of the CDR3 is TGCGCCAGCAGCCCTGGCTCTGGCTCCTACGAGCAGTACTTC.

This chain links TRBV19 with TRBJ1-2; 8 bases fit TRBD1. CDR3 length: 16 amino acids. Trimming took 0 bases from V and 4 from J; bases not matched to a gene: 7. The germline V gene has CDR1 LNHDA and CDR2 SQIVND (reference sequence). DNA of the CDR3: TGTGCCAGTAGTATAGACCCTCAGGGGGCTTCCTATGGCTACACCTTC. Translating gives CASSIDPQGASYGYTF.

The chain recombines TRBV6-6 with TRBJ2-1; D is ambiguous. In germline, CDR1 is MNHNY, CDR2 SVGAGI (reference sequence). The CDR3 has 12 residues. V was shortened by 5 bases and J by 7 bases, with 9 bases between the two germline ends. CDR3 bases: TGTGCCAGCAGTCCCTTCGGGAATGAGCAGTTCTTC. Protein product: CASSPFGNEQFF.

The rearrangement links TRBV15 to TRBJ2-1; 9 bases match TRBD1. This CDR3 has 14 residues. Germline V gives CDR1 LNHNV, CDR2 YYDKDF (reference sequence). J was trimmed by 5 bases and V by 7 bases; bases with no gene match: 6. CDR3 protein: CATTPGQGDNEQFF. As DNA, the CDR3 is TGTGCCACCACCCCGGGACAGGGAGACAATGAGCAGTTCTTC.

The chain employs TRBV5-1 and TRBJ2-6; D uncertain. The CDR3 extends over 15 amino acids. Trimming removed 1 base at V and 1 base at J, with 6 bases between. Germline V gene data show CDR1 as SGHRS and CDR2 as YFSETQ. The CDR3 loop is CASSLYGSGANVLTF. The DNA of the CDR3 is TGCGCCAGCAGCTTGTACGGGTCTGGGGCCAACGTCCTGACTTTC.

The rearrangement uses TRBV5-1 and TRBJ1-1; 8 bases line up with TRBD1. V shed 0 bases, J shed 6 bases, and the junction held 7 bases outside the gene matches. Germline-derived CDR1 and CDR2 are SGHRS and YFSETQ. This CDR3 is 15 amino acids long. DNA of the CDR3: TGCGCCAGCAGCTTGGTGCAGGGGGCGAGAGCTGAAGCTTTCTTT. Translated, it gives CASSLVQGARAEAFF.

The chain uses TRBV5-1 and TRBJ1-2; D possibly corresponds to TRBD1 (5 bases). Trimming stripped 4 bases from V and 6 bases from J, with 16 bases between. Germline V CDR1 and CDR2: SGHRS, YFSETQ. This CDR3 has 14 residues. CDR3 DNA: TGCGCCAGCAGCCCCGAAGGCAGGGCTAATGGCTACACCTTC. Amino acids: CASSPEGRANGYTF. The full variable domain, completed using reference TRBV5-1 and TRBJ1-2, is KAGVTQTPRYLIKTRGQQVTLSCSPISGHRSVSWYQQTPGQGLQFLFEYFSETQRNKGNFPGRFSGRQFSNSRSEMNVSTLELGDSALYLCASSPEGRANGYTFGSGTRLTVV.